The rows below give T cell receptor beta chains drawn from one sample of a study of blood T cell repertoires in COVID-19. TCRdb's table, derived via immunoSEQ multiplex PCR, lists solely in-frame clones and lacks some. This table holds some 170,000 clones, roughly 84% found once. The sample was peripheral blood. These receptors originate from a man aged 40-49 years with acute or convalescent COVID-19. Each CDR3 is given with its conserved first and last residue. D genes are given only for firm matches. Clone size appears in some rows only: once, few, many, or a class for an expanded clone.

size: .; J: TRBJ1-1; D: TRBD1; V: TRBV7-9; CDR3: CASSQGGVGQGAFF; DNA: TGTGCCAGCAGTCAAGGAGGGGTCGGACAGGGCGCTTTCTTT
size: .; J: TRBJ2-1; D: TRBD1; V: TRBV3-1/TRBV3-2; CDR3: CASSPQGASYNEQFF; DNA: TGTGCCAGCAGTCCCCAGGGGGCGTCCTACAATGAGCAGTTCTTC
size: once; J: TRBJ1-6; D: .; V: TRBV5-1; CDR3: CASSLESSSYNSPLHF; DNA: TGCGCCAGCAGCTTGGAGTCCAGCTCCTATAATTCACCCCTCCACTTT
size: .; J: TRBJ1-1; D: TRBD1; V: TRBV30; CDR3: CAWSIQGDTEAFF; DNA: TGTGCCTGGAGTATTCAGGGGGACACTGAAGCTTTCTTT
size: .; J: TRBJ1-1; D: .; V: TRBV9; CDR3: CASSVASRNTEAFF; DNA: TGTGCCAGCAGCGTAGCATCCAGGAACACTGAAGCTTTCTTT
size: .; J: TRBJ1-4; D: TRBD1; V: TRBV18; CDR3: CASSPPDRGEEKLFF; DNA: TGTGCCAGCTCACCACCTGACAGGGGGGAAGAAAAACTGTTTTTT
size: .; J: TRBJ2-1; D: TRBD2; V: TRBV6-1; CDR3: CASSDTGTSPNEQFF; DNA: TGTGCCAGCAGTGACACCGGGACTAGCCCCAATGAGCAGTTCTTC
size: .; J: TRBJ2-3; D: .; V: TRBV6-5; CDR3: CASSLGLAKGEEYF; DNA: TGTGCCAGCAGTTTAGGGCTAGCGAAGGGAGAAGAGTATTTT
size: .; J: TRBJ1-1; D: .; V: TRBV3-1/TRBV3-2; CDR3: CASSHGGEFEAFF; DNA: TGTGCCAGCAGCCATGGGGGGGAATTTGAAGCTTTCTTT
size: .; J: TRBJ1-3; D: .; V: TRBV6-5; CDR3: CASRPAGGSGNTIYF; DNA: TGTGCCAGCAGACCAGCGGGGGGCTCTGGAAACACCATATATTTT
size: .; J: TRBJ2-7; D: TRBD1; V: TRBV11-3; CDR3: CASSFQGTGEQYF; DNA: TGTGCCAGCAGCTTCCAAGGGACAGGTGAGCAGTACTTC
size: .; J: TRBJ1-1; D: .; V: TRBV12-3/TRBV12-4; CDR3: CASLIQANTEAFF; DNA: TGTGCCAGCTTAATTCAGGCAAACACTGAAGCTTTCTTT
size: .; J: TRBJ2-3; D: .; V: TRBV27; CDR3: CASRSGGLTDTQYF; DNA: TGTGCCAGCAGATCGGGTGGACTCACAGATACGCAGTATTTT
size: .; J: TRBJ2-7; D: .; V: TRBV11-2; CDR3: CASSSSAGQGIGYEQYF; DNA: TGTGCCAGCAGCTCCTCGGCAGGGCAGGGAATAGGCTACGAGCAGTACTTC
size: .; J: TRBJ1-2; D: .; V: TRBV2; CDR3: CASRLTGNYGYTF; DNA: TGTGCCAGCAGGTTAACAGGGAACTATGGCTACACCTTC
size: few; J: TRBJ2-3; D: .; V: TRBV7-2; CDR3: CASGEGPTDTQYF; DNA: TGTGCCTCAGGGGAGGGACCCACAGATACGCAGTATTTT
size: .; J: TRBJ1-1; D: .; V: TRBV7-9; CDR3: CASSLTGATEAFF; DNA: TGTGCCAGCAGCTTAACAGGCGCCACTGAAGCTTTCTTT
size: .; J: TRBJ1-6; D: TRBD1; V: TRBV6-6; CDR3: CASRTDREDSPLHF; DNA: TGTGCCAGCAGGACCGACAGGGAAGATTCACCCCTCCACTTT
size: .; J: TRBJ1-1; D: .; V: TRBV6-5; CDR3: CASSTKGGTEAFF; DNA: TGTGCCAGCAGTACCAAAGGGGGAACTGAAGCTTTCTTT
size: .; J: TRBJ2-5; D: .; V: TRBV7-2; CDR3: CASSLARYVQETQYF; DNA: TGTGCCAGCAGCTTAGCGAGATATGTCCAAGAGACCCAGTACTTC
size: .; J: TRBJ1-6; D: .; V: TRBV7-9; CDR3: CASSPRDFQPLHF; DNA: TGTGCCAGCAGCCCCAGGGACTTCCAGCCCCTCCACTTT
size: .; J: TRBJ1-4; D: .; V: TRBV7-9; CDR3: CASSSYQGNEKLFF; DNA: TGTGCCAGCAGCTCTTATCAGGGGAATGAAAAACTGTTTTTT
size: once; J: TRBJ1-4; D: .; V: TRBV21-1; CDR3: CASSKALRQGAFPNNEKLFF; DNA: TGTGCCAGCAGCAAAGCGCTGAGACAGGGGGCTTTCCCCAATAATGAAAAACTGTTTTTT
size: .; J: TRBJ2-3; D: TRBD2; V: TRBV5-1; CDR3: CASKTSGVADTQYF; DNA: TGCGCCAGTAAGACTAGCGGGGTAGCAGATACGCAGTATTTT
size: .; J: TRBJ2-7; D: .; V: TRBV5-1; CDR3: CASSFSLDKEQYF; DNA: TGCGCCAGCAGCTTTTCCCTCGACAAGGAGCAGTACTTC
size: .; J: TRBJ2-7; D: TRBD1; V: TRBV13; CDR3: CASSAGTDAYEQYF; DNA: TGTGCCAGCAGCGCCGGGACAGACGCCTACGAGCAGTACTTC
size: few; J: TRBJ1-2; D: .; V: TRBV5-6; CDR3: CASSSRKGQINYGYTF; DNA: TGTGCCAGCAGCTCCCGCAAAGGACAAATTAACTATGGCTACACCTTC
size: .; J: TRBJ2-1; D: TRBD2; V: TRBV11-2; CDR3: CASSAGTSGSNEQFF; DNA: TGTGCCAGCAGCGCCGGGACTAGCGGATCTAATGAGCAGTTCTTC
size: few; J: TRBJ2-2; D: .; V: TRBV9; CDR3: CASSILDTGELFF; DNA: TGTGCCAGCAGCATATTAGACACCGGGGAGCTGTTTTTT
size: .; J: TRBJ2-5; D: .; V: TRBV7-6; CDR3: CASSLPTTGKETQYF; DNA: TGTGCCAGCAGCTTACCCACCACAGGGAAAGAGACCCAGTACTTC
size: .; J: TRBJ2-1; D: .; V: TRBV12-3/TRBV12-4; CDR3: CASSHTVNNEQFF; DNA: TGTGCCAGCAGTCACACAGTTAACAATGAGCAGTTCTTC
size: .; J: TRBJ2-6; D: .; V: TRBV24-1; CDR3: CATSDTGSGANVLTF; DNA: TGTGCCACCAGTGACACAGGGTCTGGGGCCAACGTCCTGACTTTC
size: .; J: TRBJ1-4; D: TRBD1; V: TRBV6-1; CDR3: CASSDSGQGREKLFF; DNA: TGTGCCAGCAGTGATTCCGGACAGGGACGAGAAAAACTGTTTTTT
size: .; J: TRBJ1-4; D: .; V: TRBV7-2; CDR3: CASSLQGTTNEKLFF; DNA: TGTGCCAGCAGCCTACAGGGTACAACTAATGAAAAACTGTTTTTT
size: .; J: TRBJ1-1; D: TRBD1; V: TRBV5-1; CDR3: CASRPPRGQGDAEAFF; DNA: TGCGCCAGCAGGCCGCCTAGAGGACAGGGGGATGCTGAAGCTTTCTTT
size: .; J: TRBJ1-5; D: .; V: TRBV28; CDR3: CASRGVADNQPQHF; DNA: TGTGCCAGCAGGGGGGTAGCGGACAATCAGCCCCAGCATTTT
size: .; J: TRBJ1-1; D: TRBD1; V: TRBV4-1; CDR3: CASSHVDRGPDTEAFF; DNA: TGCGCCAGCAGCCACGTTGACAGGGGGCCAGACACTGAAGCTTTCTTT
size: .; J: TRBJ1-1; D: TRBD1; V: TRBV7-6; CDR3: CASSFGQGVRVGTEAFF; DNA: TGTGCCAGCAGCTTCGGACAGGGGGTAAGGGTTGGCACTGAAGCTTTCTTT
size: .; J: TRBJ2-1; D: TRBD2; V: TRBV11-2; CDR3: CASSVSGGDSEQFF; DNA: TGTGCCAGCAGCGTTAGCGGGGGGGATTCTGAGCAGTTCTTC
size: .; J: TRBJ1-2; D: .; V: TRBV6-5; CDR3: CASSYRDSGGYTF; DNA: TGTGCCAGCAGTTACCGAGATTCAGGGGGCTACACCTTC
size: .; J: TRBJ2-7; D: .; V: TRBV6-5; CDR3: CASSRPAGSTYEQYF; DNA: TGTGCCAGCAGCAGGCCGGCGGGGAGTACCTACGAGCAGTACTTC
size: once; J: TRBJ1-6; D: .; V: TRBV10-3; CDR3: CAISATDNSPLHF; DNA: TGTGCCATCAGTGCTACCGATAATTCACCCCTCCACTTT
size: few; J: TRBJ1-1; D: .; V: TRBV6-5; CDR3: CASSRVGGHGNEAFF; DNA: TGTGCCAGCAGCCGCGTGGGGGGGCATGGAAATGAAGCTTTCTTT
size: .; J: TRBJ2-2; D: .; V: TRBV2; CDR3: CASRGLSKNTGELFF; DNA: TGTGCCAGCAGAGGACTATCCAAGAACACCGGGGAGCTGTTTTTT
size: once; J: TRBJ2-7; D: TRBD2; V: TRBV6-5; CDR3: CASSTDSGYYEQYF; DNA: TGTGCCAGCAGTACAGATAGCGGGTACTACGAGCAGTACTTC